The 18 T cell receptor beta chains listed next were all sequenced from one sample in a study of shared clonotypes between healthy human individuals. Assay used: immunoSEQ multiplex PCR; TCRdb lists only in-frame clones, some missing. Seen here are about 980,000 clones, approximately 76% observed once, and the top ten hold 1.5%. Material for sequencing was memory CD4+ T cells sorted from blood. The subset: CD45RA-negative fraction. The receptors derive from a man younger than 35 in good health.

This clone was seen a few times. V is TRBV19 and J is TRBJ1-2, with a possible D match to TRBD1 (5 bases). The CDR3 loop spans 16 amino acids. The germline gives CDR1 LNHDA, CDR2 SQIVND (reference sequence). With 1 base removed from V and 4 bases from J, the gap between germline ends came to 16 bases. The CDR3: CASSIAARGAGYGYTF. The CDR3 nucleotides are TGTGCCAGTAGTATAGCGGCGCGGGGCGCCGGCTATGGCTACACCTTC. Looking up the rest from reference TRBV19 and TRBJ1-2 gives the full variable domain: DGGITQSPKYLFRKEGQNVTLSCEQNLNHDAMYWYRQDPGQGLRLIYYSQIVNDFQKGDIAEGYSVSREKKESFPLTVTSAQKNPTAFYLCASSIAARGAGYGYTFGSGTRLTVV.

A word on this clone: The sample has other DNA sequences that encode this CDR3 too. The chain recombines TRBV11-3 with TRBJ2-3, with D uncertain. CDR1 and CDR2 (germline): SGHNT, YENEEA. Trimming pared 1 base from V and 0 bases from J, leaving 5 bases between. This CDR3 spans 14 amino acids. The CDR3 sequence: CASSLGPSTDTQYF. CDR3 DNA sequence: TGTGCCAGCAGCTTAGGCCCTAGCACAGATACGCAGTATTTT.

This clone appeared a few times. V usage is TRBV11-2 and J usage is TRBJ2-7, with a weak D call TRBD1 (6 bases). CDR1 and CDR2 from the germline V gene are SGHAT and FQNNGV. The V end was cut by 0 bases, the J end by 3 bases, with 9 bases between. This CDR3 spans 14 amino acids. The CDR3 is CASSLDRQVYEQYF. DNA for the CDR3: TGTGCCAGCAGCTTAGATCGACAGGTCTACGAGCAGTACTTC.

Worth noting for this clone: Other DNA sequences in the sample encode the same CDR3. This sequence joins TRBV18 and TRBJ1-1; unclear D gene. Germline V gene lookup returns CDR1 KGHSH and CDR2 LQKENI. The CDR3 spans 13 residues. Trimming left V 3 bases short and J 0 bases short, with 5 bases between. In DNA form, the CDR3 reads TGTGCCAGCTCACCCGCATTGAACACTGAAGCTTTCTTT. Encoded protein: CASSPALNTEAFF.

CDR3 in DNA: TGTGCCAGCAGCGTAGAGGCAGCGGGGGCCGAGCAGTACTTC. It yields the protein CASSVEAAGAEQYF. The chain employs TRBV9 and TRBJ2-7, with 8 bases fitting TRBD2. Looked up from germline, CDR1 is SGDLS and CDR2 is YYNGEE. This CDR3 has 14 residues. Trimming cost V 0 bases and J 6 bases; bases outside gene matches: 5.

In this sample, this clone turned up once. V and J are TRBV18 and TRBJ2-3; 12 nucleotides align to TRBD2. Germline CDR1 and CDR2: KGHSH and LQKENI. With 3 bases clipped from V and 5 bases from J, the junction kept 6 bases outside the gene matches. The CDR3 loop spans 16 amino acids. The CDR3 DNA reads TGTGCCAGCTCACCCCGACTAGCGGGAGTCCAAGATACGCAGTATTTT. It is translated as CASSPRLAGVQDTQYF.

V gene TRBV5-5 combines with J gene TRBJ2-7; 10 bases are a match to TRBD1. V trimming: 3 bases; J trimming: 6 bases; junction bases outside the gene matches: 3. Looked up from germline, CDR1 is SGHKS and CDR2 is YYEKEE (reference sequence). The CDR3 runs 13 residues. CDR3 bases: TGTGCCAGCAGCTGGGACAGGGGAGGCGAGCAGTACTTC. This gives the protein CASSWDRGGEQYF. Full variable domain (outside the CDR3, taken from reference TRBV5-5 and TRBJ2-7): DAGVTQSPTHLIKTRGQQVTLRCSPISGHKSVSWYQQVLGQGPQFIFQYYEKEERGRGNFPDRFSARQFPNYSSELNVNALLLGDSALYLCASSWDRGGEQYFGPGTRLTVT.

The rearrangement joins TRBV6-1 to TRBJ2-7; TRBD1 matches 9 bases. Trimming took 7 bases from V and 3 from J; bases not matched to a gene: 10. This CDR3 is built from 15 residues. In germline, CDR1 is MNHNS, CDR2 SASEGT. CDR3 nucleotide sequence: TGTGCCAGCAAAGAAACCGGGACAGGGCACTACGAGCAGTACTTC. Translated: CASKETGTGHYEQYF.

The gene calls are TRBV30 and TRBJ1-1; TRBD1 aligns across 8 bases. V lost 3 bases to trimming and J lost 5 bases; unmatched junction nucleotides: 14. Germline CDR1 and CDR2: GTSNPN and SVGIG (reference sequence). This CDR3 has 16 amino acids. The CDR3 here is CAWRGGLRQGRTEAFF. The CDR3 DNA follows: TGTGCCTGGAGGGGAGGACTTCGACAGGGGAGGACTGAAGCTTTCTTT.

The DNA for the CDR3 is TGTGCCAGCAGTGGGGACAGGGGAACTGAAGCTTTCTTT. Its translation: CASSGDRGTEAFF. The rearrangement uses TRBV25-1 and TRBJ1-1; 10 bases are shared with TRBD1. Germline CDR1 reads MGHDK; CDR2 reads SYGVNS. V gave up 4 bases and J gave up 5 bases; unmatched junction bases: 1. The CDR3 loop spans 13 amino acids. The entire variable domain, with the rest obtained from reference TRBV25-1 and TRBJ1-1, is as follows: EADIYQTPRYLVIGTGKKITLECSQTMGHDKMYWYQQDPGMELHLIHYSYGVNSTEKGDLSSESTVSRIRTEHFPLTLESARPSHTSQYLCASSGDRGTEAFFGQGTRLTVV.

This rearrangement joins TRBV6-1 to TRBJ2-7; tentative D call: TRBD1 (5 bases). Germline CDR1 and CDR2: MNHNS and SASEGT. The V gene lost 7 bases and the J gene lost 9 bases, with 19 bases spanning the gap. This CDR3 region has 13 residues. CDR3 bases: TGTGCCAGCAAGGGGCCAGGGTATTTAGGGCAGTACTTC. Its translation: CASKGPGYLGQYF.

As for this clone: This sample also contains other DNA sequences that code for the same CDR3. The rearrangement uses TRBV18 and TRBJ2-3; 8 bases are shared with TRBD1. The CDR3 has 14 amino acids. Germline-derived CDR1 and CDR2 are KGHSH and LQKENI. V dropped 3 bases and J dropped 5; count of bases not matched to a gene: 4. The CDR3 is CASSPQGAGDTQYF. In DNA form, the CDR3 reads TGTGCCAGCTCACCCCAGGGGGCTGGAGATACGCAGTATTTT.

The V and J genes are TRBV12-5 and TRBJ2-2, with 14 bases identical to TRBD2. After removal of 4 bases from V and 5 bases from J, the junction contained 12 bases not matched to a gene. The CDR3 totals 19 residues. CDR1 and CDR2 from the germline V gene are LGHNT and FRNRAP. The CDR3 here is CASGSERGGTSGRTGELFF. CDR3 DNA: TGTGCTAGTGGTTCGGAACGCGGCGGGACTAGCGGGAGAACCGGGGAGCTGTTTTTT.

The V call is TRBV29-1, the J call TRBJ1-6; D gene unclear. V lost 5 bases, J lost 5 bases, and 10 bases lay in between. CDR3 length equals 13 residues. CDR1 SQVTM and CDR2 ANQGSEA come from the germline V gene. The CDR3 DNA reads TGCAGCGTTCGATCTGGAAATAATTCACCCCTCCACTTT. It is translated as CSVRSGNNSPLHF. The variable domain in full, with the rest retrieved from reference TRBV29-1 and TRBJ1-6, is SAVISQKPSRDICQRGTSLTIQCQVDSQVTMMFWYRQQPGQSLTLIATANQGSEATYESGFVIDKFPISRPNLTFSTLTVSNMSPEDSSIYLCSVRSGNNSPLHFGNGTRLTVT.

The J gene is TRBJ2-7, the V gene TRBV5-6; a possible D gene is TRBD2 (6 bases). V dropped 0 bases and J dropped 2 bases, with 15 bases sitting between them. The CDR3 runs 16 residues. Per the germline V gene, CDR1 is SGHDT and CDR2 is YYEEEE. The CDR3 DNA follows: TGTGCCAGCAGCTTGGTTTTACGGGGCGGGACCTACGAGCAGTACTTC. Its protein product is CASSLVLRGGTYEQYF.

This clone was seen only once. The sample contains more than one DNA sequence encoding this CDR3. This chain connects TRBV19 to TRBJ1-1, with unresolved D. This CDR3 spans 13 amino acids. V was clipped by 3 bases and J by 0 bases, with 5 bases between them. CDR1 and CDR2 (germline): LNHDA, SQIVND (reference sequence). CDR3 region: CASSIPMNTEAFF. The CDR3 region has the DNA TGTGCCAGTAGTATCCCGATGAACACTGAAGCTTTCTTT.

The CDR3 loop is CASSPGLADTQYF. CDR3 coding DNA: TGTGCCAGCAGCCCGGGACTAGCAGATACGCAGTATTTT. The V gene is TRBV11-2, the J gene TRBJ2-3, with 8 positions matching TRBD2. The germline CDR1 and CDR2 sequences are SGHAT and FQNNGV. CDR3 size: 13 residues. Germline trimming cut 5 bases from V and 4 bases from J; bases unmatched to any gene: 2.

J is TRBJ2-6 and V is TRBV5-1, with unresolved D. Germline loops: CDR1 SGHRS, CDR2 YFSETQ. Trimming cost V 2 bases and J 0 bases, with 6 bases left between them. The CDR3 length is 15 residues. The CDR3 protein is CASSFGDSGANVLTF. CDR3 sequence (DNA): TGCGCCAGCAGCTTTGGGGACTCTGGGGCCAACGTCCTGACTTTC.